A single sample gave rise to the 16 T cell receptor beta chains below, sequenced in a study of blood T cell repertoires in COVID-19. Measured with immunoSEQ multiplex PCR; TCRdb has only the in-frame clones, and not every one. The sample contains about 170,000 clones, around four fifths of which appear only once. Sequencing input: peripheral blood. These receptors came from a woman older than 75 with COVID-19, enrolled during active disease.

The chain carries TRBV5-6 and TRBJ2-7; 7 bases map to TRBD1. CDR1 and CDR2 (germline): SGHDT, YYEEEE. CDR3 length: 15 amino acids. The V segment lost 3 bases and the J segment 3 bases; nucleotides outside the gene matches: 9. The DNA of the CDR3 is TGTGCCAGCAGCTACAGGGGCTTCGGAATCTACGAGCAGTACTTC. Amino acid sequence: CASSYRGFGIYEQYF.

This CDR3 is CASGVSGGRLPTQQYF. The CDR3, as DNA: TGTGCCAGTGGGGTTAGCGGGGGGCGATTGCCTACGCAGCAGTACTTC. This chain links TRBV7-2 with TRBJ2-7, with TRBD2 identical over 10 bases. Trimming took 9 bases from V and 8 from J; bases not matched to a gene: 19. This CDR3 has 16 residues. Germline-derived CDR1 and CDR2 are SGHTA and FQGNSA.

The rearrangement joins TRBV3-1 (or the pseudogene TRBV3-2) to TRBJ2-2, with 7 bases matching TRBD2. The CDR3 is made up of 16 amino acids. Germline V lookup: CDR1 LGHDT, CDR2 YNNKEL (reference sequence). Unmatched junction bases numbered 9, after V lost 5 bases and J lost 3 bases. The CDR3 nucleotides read TGTGCCAGCAGCTATACGTGGCTAGCGGACACCGGGGAGCTGTTTTTT. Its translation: CASSYTWLADTGELFF.

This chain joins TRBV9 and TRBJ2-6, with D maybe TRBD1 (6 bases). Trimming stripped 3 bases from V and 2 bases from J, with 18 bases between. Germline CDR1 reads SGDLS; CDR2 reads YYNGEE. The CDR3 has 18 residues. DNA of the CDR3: TGTGCCAGCAGCGCAGCTCAGTCTCAGGGGCCTGGGGCCAACGTCCTGACTTTC. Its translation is CASSAAQSQGPGANVLTF.

CDR3 protein: CASSLRAVGNTEAFF. Written as DNA, the CDR3 is TGTGCCAGCAGCTTAAGAGCTGTCGGGAACACTGAAGCTTTCTTT. The chain recombines TRBV7-3 with TRBJ1-1; D gene ambiguous. The CDR3 loop spans 15 amino acids. In germline, CDR1 is SGHTA, CDR2 FQGTGA. Deletions cut 1 base from V and 1 base from J, with 10 bases between. Using reference TRBV7-3 and TRBJ1-1 for the parts outside the CDR3, the full variable domain is GAGVSQTPSNKVTEKGKYVELRCDPISGHTALYWYRQSLGQGPEFLIYFQGTGAADDSGLPNDRFFAVRPEGSVSTLKIQRTERGDSAVYLCASSLRAVGNTEAFFGQGTRLTVV.

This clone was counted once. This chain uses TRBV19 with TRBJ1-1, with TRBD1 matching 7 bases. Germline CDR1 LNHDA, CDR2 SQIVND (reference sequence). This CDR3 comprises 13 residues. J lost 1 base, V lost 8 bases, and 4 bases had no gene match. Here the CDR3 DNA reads TGTGCCAGTGGGGGACAGACGAACACTGAAGCTTTCTTT. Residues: CASGGQTNTEAFF.

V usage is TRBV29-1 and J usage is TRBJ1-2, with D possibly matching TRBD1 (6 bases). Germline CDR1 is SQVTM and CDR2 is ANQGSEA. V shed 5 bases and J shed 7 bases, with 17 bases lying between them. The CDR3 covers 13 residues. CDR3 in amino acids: CSVPTGTGSGYTF. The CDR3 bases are TGCAGCGTTCCAACCGGAACAGGGTCTGGCTACACCTTC. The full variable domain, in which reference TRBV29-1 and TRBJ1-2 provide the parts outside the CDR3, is SAVISQKPSRDICQRGTSLTIQCQVDSQVTMMFWYRQQPGQSLTLIATANQGSEATYESGFVIDKFPISRPNLTFSTLTVSNMSPEDSSIYLCSVPTGTGSGYTFGSGTRLTVV.

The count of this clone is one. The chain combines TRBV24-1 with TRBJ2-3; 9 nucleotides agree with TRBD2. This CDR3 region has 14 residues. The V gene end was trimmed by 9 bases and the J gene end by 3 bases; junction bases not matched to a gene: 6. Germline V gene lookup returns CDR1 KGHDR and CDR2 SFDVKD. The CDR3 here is CATGRSGRTDTQYF. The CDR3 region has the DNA TGTGCCACCGGTCGGAGCGGGAGGACAGATACGCAGTATTTT.

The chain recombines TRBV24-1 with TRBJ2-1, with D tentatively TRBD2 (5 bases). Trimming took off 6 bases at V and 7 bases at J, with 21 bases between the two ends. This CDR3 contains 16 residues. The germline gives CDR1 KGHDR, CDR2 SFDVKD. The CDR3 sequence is CATSNKTRGYGNEQFF. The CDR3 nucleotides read TGTGCCACCAGTAACAAGACACGGGGTTATGGAAATGAGCAGTTCTTC.

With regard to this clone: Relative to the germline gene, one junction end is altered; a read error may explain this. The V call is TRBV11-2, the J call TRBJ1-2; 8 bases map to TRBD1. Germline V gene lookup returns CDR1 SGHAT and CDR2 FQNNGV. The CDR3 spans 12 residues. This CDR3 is CASSRGQGPRSF. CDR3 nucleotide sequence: TGTGCCAGCAGCCGCGGACAGGGACCCCGCTCCTTC. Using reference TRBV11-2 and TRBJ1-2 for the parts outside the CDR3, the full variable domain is EAGVAQSPRYKIIEKRQSVAFWCNPISGHATLYWYQQILGQGPKLLIQFQNNGVVDDSQLPKDRFSAERLKGVDSTLKIQPAKLEDSAVYLCASSRGQGPRSFGSGTRLTVV.

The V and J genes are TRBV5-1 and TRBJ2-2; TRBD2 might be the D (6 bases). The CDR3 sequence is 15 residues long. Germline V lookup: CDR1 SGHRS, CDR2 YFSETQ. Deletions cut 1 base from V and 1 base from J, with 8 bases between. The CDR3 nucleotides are TGCGCCAGCAGCTTGTCAGCGGGGAACACCGGGGAGCTGTTTTTT. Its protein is CASSLSAGNTGELFF.

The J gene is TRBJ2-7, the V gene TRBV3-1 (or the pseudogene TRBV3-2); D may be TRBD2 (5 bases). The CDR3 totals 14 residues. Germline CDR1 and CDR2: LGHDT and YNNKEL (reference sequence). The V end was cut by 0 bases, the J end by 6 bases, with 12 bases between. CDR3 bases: TGTGCCAGCAGCCAAGAACGGGCCGGGATCGAGCAGTACTTC. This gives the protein CASSQERAGIEQYF.

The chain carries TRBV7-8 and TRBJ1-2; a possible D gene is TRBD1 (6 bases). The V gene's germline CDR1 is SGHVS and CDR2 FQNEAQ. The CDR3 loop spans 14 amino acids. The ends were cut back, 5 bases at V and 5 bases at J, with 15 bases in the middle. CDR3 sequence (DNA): TGTGCCAGCAGCAAGTCGACAGGACAATATGGCTACACCTTC. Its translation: CASSKSTGQYGYTF. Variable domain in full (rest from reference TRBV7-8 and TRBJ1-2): GAGVSQSPRYKVAKRGQDVALRCDPISGHVSLFWYQQALGQGPEFLTYFQNEAQLDKSGLPSDRFFAERPEGSVSTLKIQRTQQEDSAVYLCASSKSTGQYGYTFGSGTRLTVV.

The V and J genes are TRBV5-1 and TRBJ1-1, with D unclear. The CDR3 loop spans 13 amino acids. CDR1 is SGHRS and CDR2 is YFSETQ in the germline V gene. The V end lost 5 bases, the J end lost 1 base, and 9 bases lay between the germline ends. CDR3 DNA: TGCGCCAGCAGGTTTACAGAGAACACTGAAGCTTTCTTT. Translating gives CASRFTENTEAFF.

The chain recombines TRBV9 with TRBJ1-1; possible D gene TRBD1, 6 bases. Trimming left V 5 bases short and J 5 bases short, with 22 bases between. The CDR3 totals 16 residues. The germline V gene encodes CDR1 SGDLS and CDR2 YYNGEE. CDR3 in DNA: TGTGCCAGCAGTTACCGGGGGGACAACCGACCAACTGAAGCTTTCTTT. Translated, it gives CASSYRGDNRPTEAFF.

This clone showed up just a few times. The CDR3, as DNA: TGCAGTGGGGGCGACTATCAGCCCCAGCATTTT. Translated: CSGGDYQPQHF. The genes are TRBV20-1 and TRBJ1-5; possibly TRBD1 for D (5 bases). Trimming took off 7 bases at V and 5 bases at J, with 9 bases between the two ends. CDR3 length: 11 amino acids. Germline V CDR1 and CDR2: DFQATT, SNEGSKA (reference sequence).